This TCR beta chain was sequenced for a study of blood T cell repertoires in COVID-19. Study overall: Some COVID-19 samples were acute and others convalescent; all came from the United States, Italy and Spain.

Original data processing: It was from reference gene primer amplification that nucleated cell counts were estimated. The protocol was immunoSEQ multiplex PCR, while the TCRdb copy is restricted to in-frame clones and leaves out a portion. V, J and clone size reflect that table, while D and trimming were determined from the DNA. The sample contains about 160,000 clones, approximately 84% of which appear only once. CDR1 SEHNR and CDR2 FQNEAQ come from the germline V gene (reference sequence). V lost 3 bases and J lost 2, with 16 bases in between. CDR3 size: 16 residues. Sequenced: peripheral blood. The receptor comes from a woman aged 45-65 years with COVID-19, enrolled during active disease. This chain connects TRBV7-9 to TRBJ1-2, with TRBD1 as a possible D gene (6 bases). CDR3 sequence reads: CASSFRSGQGNYGYTF. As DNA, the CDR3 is TGTGCCAGCAGCTTCCGATCCGGGCAGGGGAACTATGGCTACACCTTC.